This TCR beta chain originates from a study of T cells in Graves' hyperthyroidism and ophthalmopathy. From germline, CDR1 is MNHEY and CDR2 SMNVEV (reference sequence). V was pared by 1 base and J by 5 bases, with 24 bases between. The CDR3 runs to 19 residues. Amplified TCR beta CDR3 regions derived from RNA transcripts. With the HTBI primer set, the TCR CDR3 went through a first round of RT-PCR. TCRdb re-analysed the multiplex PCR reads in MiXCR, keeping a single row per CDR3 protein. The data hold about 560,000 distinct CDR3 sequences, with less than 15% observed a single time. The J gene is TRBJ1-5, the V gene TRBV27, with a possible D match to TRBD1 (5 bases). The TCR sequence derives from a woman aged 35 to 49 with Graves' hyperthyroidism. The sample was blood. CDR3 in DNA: TGTGCCAGCAGTTTATGGGGCAGGGCGAGCGGTTTGAGGGATCAGCCCCAGCATTTT. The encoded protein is CASSLWGRASGLRDQPQHF.